This T cell receptor beta chain stems from a study of T cell responses to AZD1222 COVID-19 vaccine. The protocol was immunoSEQ multiplex PCR, while the TCRdb copy is restricted to in-frame clones and leaves out a portion. The sample comprises approximately 130,000 clones, about nine tenths of which are singletons, and about 1.1% rests with the top ten. V was pared by 5 bases and J by 5 bases, with 8 bases of the junction left unmatched. This CDR3 is 16 amino acids long. The germline gives CDR1 SGHNT, CDR2 YENEEA. This clonotype originated in an adult who received the AZD1222 COVID-19 vaccine. This chain connects TRBV11-3 to TRBJ2-2; TRBD1 agrees at 10 bases. The sequences come from peripheral blood, collected 28 days after the second AZD1222 dose. The CDR3 sequence: CASSGDRGRGTGELFF. The CDR3 region has the DNA TGTGCCAGCAGCGGAGACAGGGGGCGAGGAACCGGGGAGCTGTTTTTT.